This TCR beta chain originates from a study of cytomegalovirus exposure and HLA in healthy donors. This PCR relied on a set of 60 Vbeta primers and 13 Jbeta primers. The data were produced by immunoSEQ multiplex PCR, yet TCRdb's version contains in-frame clones alone and is incomplete. The repertoire holds approximately 110,000 clones, approximately 15% seen once, with 1.9% in the top ten. Healthy bone marrow donors made up the donor group. In the case of this clone: Antigen specificity is unknown.

Study results and limitations: Accurate prediction of HLA-A and HLA-B alleles (for most subjects) was reportedly achieved from TCR beta sequences. Exclusion as indistinguishable affected some V segments, including TRBV6-2 and TRBV6-3. In an earlier analysis, productive rearrangement rates for most beta V segments clustered near 87% or 30%.

The length of the CDR3 is 13 residues. The V gene's germline CDR1 is MDHEN and CDR2 SYDVKM. Between the trimmed V and J ends, which lost 5 bases and 2 bases, there was a span of 10 bases. Sequencing was carried out using PBMCs. This sequence originates from a woman aged 18 to 35 in good health and CMV-seronegative. The rearrangement uses TRBV28 and TRBJ2-7; D is uncertain. The CDR3 nucleotides read TGTGCCAGCAGTCTCCGGGTCCCCTACGAGCAGTACTTC. It encodes CASSLRVPYEQYF.